The T cell receptor (beta chain) under discussion was sequenced for a study of CXCR3-negative and CXCR3-positive naive CD8 T cells. TRB cDNA libraries were made by UMI-labeled 5' RACE. TCRdb reprocessed the 5' RACE reads; each CDR3 protein has one entry and no DNA is given. The sample data list around 66,000 distinct CDR3 sequences. Study-level findings and limits: CXCR3-positive naive cells carried more hydrophobic TRB CDR3s than CXCR3-negative naive cells did. Cryopreserved cells partially lost CXCR3 expression, and fresh PBMCs were used in most assays.

As concerns this clonotype: Its antigen is unknown.

The CDR3 is made up of 13 amino acids. The germline V gene has CDR1 LNHNV and CDR2 YYDKDF (reference sequence). This sequence was found in a human donor in good health. Some clones in this sample may be carry-over from other donors' samples. Material for sequencing was naive CXCR3+ CD8+ T cells from blood. Subset here: CD45RO-CCR7+CD27+CD95- naive CD8+ T cells expressing CXCR3 (TNR3+). This sequence joins TRBV15 and TRBJ2-7; TCRdb's D gene call, TRBD1, goes unchecked for lack of DNA. CDR3 loop: CATSRVQGREQYF.